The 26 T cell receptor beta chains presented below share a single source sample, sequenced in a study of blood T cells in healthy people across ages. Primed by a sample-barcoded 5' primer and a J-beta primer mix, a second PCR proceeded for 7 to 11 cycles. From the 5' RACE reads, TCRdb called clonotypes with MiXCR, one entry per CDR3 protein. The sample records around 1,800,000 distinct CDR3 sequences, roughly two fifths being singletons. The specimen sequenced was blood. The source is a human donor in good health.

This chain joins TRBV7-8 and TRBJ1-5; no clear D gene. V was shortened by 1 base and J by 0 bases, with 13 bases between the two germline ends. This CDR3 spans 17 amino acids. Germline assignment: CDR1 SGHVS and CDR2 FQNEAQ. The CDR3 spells CASSLGTPDFSNQPQHF. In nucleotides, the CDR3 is TGTGCCAGCAGCTTAGGGACTCCGGACTTTAGCAATCAGCCCCAGCATTTT.

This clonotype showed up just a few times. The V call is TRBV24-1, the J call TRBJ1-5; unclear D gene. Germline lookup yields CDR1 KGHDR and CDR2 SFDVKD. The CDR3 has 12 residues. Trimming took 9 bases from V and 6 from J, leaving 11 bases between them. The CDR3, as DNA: TGTGCCACCCGGAACCGAGGTCAGCCCCAGCATTTT. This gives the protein CATRNRGQPQHF.

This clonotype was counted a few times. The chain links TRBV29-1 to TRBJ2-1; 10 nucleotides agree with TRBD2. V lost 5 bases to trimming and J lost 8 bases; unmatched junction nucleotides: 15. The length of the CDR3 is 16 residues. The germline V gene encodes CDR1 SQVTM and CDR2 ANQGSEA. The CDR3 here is CSVRGNPGLATHEQFF. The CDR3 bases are TGCAGCGTTAGAGGTAATCCGGGACTAGCGACGCATGAGCAGTTCTTC.

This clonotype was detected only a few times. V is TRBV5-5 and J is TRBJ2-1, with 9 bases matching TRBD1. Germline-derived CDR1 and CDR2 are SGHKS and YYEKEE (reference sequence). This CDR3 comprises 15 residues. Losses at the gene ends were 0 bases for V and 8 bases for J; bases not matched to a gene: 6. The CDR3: CASSLVGTGNHEQFF. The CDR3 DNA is TGTGCCAGCAGCTTGGTAGGGACAGGGAACCATGAGCAGTTCTTC. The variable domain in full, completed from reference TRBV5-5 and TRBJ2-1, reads DAGVTQSPTHLIKTRGQQVTLRCSPISGHKSVSWYQQVLGQGPQFIFQYYEKEERGRGNFPDRFSARQFPNYSSELNVNALLLGDSALYLCASSLVGTGNHEQFFGPGTRLTVL.

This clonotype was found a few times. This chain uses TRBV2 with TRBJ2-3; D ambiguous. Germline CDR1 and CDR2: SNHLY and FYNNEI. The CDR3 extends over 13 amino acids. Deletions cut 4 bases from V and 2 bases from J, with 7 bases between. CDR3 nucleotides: TGTGCCAGCAGTGTTCTTGTCACAGATACGCAGTATTTT. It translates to CASSVLVTDTQYF.

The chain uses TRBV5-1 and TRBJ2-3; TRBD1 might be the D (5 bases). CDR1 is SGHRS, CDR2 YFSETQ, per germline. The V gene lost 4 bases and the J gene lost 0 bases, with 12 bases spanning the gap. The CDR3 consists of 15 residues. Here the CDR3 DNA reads TGCGCCAGCAGCCCCCGGACACTCAGCACAGATACGCAGTATTTT. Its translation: CASSPRTLSTDTQYF.

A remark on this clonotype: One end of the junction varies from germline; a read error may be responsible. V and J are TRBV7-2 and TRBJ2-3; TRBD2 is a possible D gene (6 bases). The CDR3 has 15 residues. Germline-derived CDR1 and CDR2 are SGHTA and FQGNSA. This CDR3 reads CASSLWLTSRDTQYF. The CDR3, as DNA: TGTGCCAGCAGCTTATGGCTTACTAGCAGAGATACGCAGTATTTT.

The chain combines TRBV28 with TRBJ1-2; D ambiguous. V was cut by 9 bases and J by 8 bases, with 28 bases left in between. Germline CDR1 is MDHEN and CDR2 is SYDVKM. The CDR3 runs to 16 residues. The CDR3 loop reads CASYSRDGSRGRGYTF. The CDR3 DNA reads TGTGCCAGTTACTCACGGGATGGGTCCCGAGGGCGAGGCTACACCTTC.

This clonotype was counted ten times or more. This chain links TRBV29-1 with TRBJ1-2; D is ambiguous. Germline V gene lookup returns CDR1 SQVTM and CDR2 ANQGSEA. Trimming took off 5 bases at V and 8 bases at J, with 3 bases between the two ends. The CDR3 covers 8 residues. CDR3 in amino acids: CSVPGYTF. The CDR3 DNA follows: TGCAGCGTTCCGGGCTACACCTTC. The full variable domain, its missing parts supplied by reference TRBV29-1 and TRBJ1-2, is SAVISQKPSRDICQRGTSLTIQCQVDSQVTMMFWYRQQPGQSLTLIATANQGSEATYESGFVIDKFPISRPNLTFSTLTVSNMSPEDSSIYLCSVPGYTFGSGTRLTVV.

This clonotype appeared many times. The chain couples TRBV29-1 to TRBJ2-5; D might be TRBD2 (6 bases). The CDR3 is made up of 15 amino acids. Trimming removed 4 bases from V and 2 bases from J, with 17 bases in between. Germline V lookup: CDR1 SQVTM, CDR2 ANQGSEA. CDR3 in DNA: TGCAGCGTTGGGACGGGGCGGGGTACGCAAGAGACCCAGTACTTC. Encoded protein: CSVGTGRGTQETQYF. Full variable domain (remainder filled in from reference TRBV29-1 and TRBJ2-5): SAVISQKPSRDICQRGTSLTIQCQVDSQVTMMFWYRQQPGQSLTLIATANQGSEATYESGFVIDKFPISRPNLTFSTLTVSNMSPEDSSIYLCSVGTGRGTQETQYFGPGTRLLVL.

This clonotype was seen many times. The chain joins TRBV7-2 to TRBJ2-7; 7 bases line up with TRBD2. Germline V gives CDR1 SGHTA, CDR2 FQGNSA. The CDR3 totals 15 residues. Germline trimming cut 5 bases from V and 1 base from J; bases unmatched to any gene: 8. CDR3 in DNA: TGTGCCAGCAGCCCTCTGGGGGGGGGATCCTACGAGCAGTACTTC. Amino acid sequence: CASSPLGGGSYEQYF.

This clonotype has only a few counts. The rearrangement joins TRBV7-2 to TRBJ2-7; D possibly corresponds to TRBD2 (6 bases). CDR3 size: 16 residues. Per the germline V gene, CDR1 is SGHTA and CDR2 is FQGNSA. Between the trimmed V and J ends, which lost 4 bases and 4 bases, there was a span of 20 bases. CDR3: CASSSGLPVGAYEQYF. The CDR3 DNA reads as TGTGCCAGCAGCTCGGGACTCCCAGTGGGTGCTTACGAGCAGTACTTC.

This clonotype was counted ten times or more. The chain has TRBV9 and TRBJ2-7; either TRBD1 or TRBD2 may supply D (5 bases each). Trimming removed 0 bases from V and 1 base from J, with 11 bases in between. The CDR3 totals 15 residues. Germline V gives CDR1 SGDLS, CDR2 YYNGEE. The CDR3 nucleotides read TGTGCCAGCAGCGTAGCGGGGACCTCGTCCTACGAGCAGTACTTC. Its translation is CASSVAGTSSYEQYF. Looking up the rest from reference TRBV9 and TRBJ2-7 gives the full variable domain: DSGVTQTPKHLITATGQRVTLRCSPRSGDLSVYWYQQSLDQGLQFLIQYYNGEERAKGNILERFSAQQFPDLHSELNLSSLELGDSALYFCASSVAGTSSYEQYFGPGTRLTVT.

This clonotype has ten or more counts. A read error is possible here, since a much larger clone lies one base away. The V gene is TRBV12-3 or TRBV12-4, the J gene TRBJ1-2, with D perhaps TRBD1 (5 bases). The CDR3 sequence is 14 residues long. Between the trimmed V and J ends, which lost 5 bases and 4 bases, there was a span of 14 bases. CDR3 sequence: CASSGGLSAYGYTF. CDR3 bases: TGTGCCAGCAGTGGGGGACTTTCGGCCTATGGCTACACCTTC.

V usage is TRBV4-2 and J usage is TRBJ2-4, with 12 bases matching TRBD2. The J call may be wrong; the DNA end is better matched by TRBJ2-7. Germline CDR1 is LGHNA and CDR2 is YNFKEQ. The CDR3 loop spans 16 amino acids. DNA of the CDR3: TGTGCCAGCAGCCAAGATCGGCTAGCGGGGGGGTACGAGCAGTACTTC. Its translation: CASSQDRLAGGYEQYF.

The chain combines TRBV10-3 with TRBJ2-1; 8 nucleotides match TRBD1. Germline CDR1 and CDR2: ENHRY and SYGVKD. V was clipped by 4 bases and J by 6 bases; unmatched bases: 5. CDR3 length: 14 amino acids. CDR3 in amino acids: CAISGQGAGNEQFF. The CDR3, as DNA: TGTGCCATCAGTGGGCAGGGGGCAGGCAATGAGCAGTTCTTC.

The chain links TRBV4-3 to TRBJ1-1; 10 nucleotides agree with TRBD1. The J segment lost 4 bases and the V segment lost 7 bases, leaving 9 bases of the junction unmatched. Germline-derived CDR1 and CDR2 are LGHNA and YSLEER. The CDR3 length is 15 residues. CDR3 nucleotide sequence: TGCGCCAGCACCCAGGGACAGGGGCGAGGCACTGAAGCTTTCTTT. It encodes CASTQGQGRGTEAFF.

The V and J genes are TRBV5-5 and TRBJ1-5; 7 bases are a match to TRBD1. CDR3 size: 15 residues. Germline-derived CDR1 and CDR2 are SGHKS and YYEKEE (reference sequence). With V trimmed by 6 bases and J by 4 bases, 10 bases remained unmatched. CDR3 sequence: CASIEGDSPNQPQHF. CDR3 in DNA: TGTGCCAGCATCGAAGGGGACAGTCCAAATCAGCCCCAGCATTTT.

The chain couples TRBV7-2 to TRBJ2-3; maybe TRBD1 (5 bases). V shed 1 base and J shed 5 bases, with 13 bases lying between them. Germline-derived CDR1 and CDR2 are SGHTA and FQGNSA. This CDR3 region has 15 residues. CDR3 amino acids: CASSLVGQSLDTQYF. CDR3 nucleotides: TGTGCCAGCAGCTTAGTGGGGCAGAGCCTAGATACGCAGTATTTT.

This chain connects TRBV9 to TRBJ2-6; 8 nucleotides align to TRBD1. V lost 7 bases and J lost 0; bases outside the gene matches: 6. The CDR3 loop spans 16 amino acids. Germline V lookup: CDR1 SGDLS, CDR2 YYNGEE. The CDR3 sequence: CASVRQGFSGANVLTF. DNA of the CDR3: TGTGCCAGCGTCCGACAGGGGTTCTCTGGGGCCAACGTCCTGACTTTC.

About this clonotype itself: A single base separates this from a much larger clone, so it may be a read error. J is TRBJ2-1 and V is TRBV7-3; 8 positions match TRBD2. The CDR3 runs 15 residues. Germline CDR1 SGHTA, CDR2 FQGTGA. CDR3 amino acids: CASSLTGLVHNEQCF. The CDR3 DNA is TGTGCCAGCAGCTTAACGGGACTAGTACACAATGAGCAGTGCTTC.

CDR3 in DNA: TGCAGTGCTAGAGATTCGAAAGGAAGACCTAACTATGGCTACACCTTC. Its protein product is CSARDSKGRPNYGYTF. This rearrangement joins TRBV20-1 to TRBJ1-2; D is undetermined. This CDR3 has 16 residues. Trimming left V 0 bases short and J 0 bases short, with 14 bases between. The germline CDR1 and CDR2 sequences are DFQATT and SNEGSKA (reference sequence).

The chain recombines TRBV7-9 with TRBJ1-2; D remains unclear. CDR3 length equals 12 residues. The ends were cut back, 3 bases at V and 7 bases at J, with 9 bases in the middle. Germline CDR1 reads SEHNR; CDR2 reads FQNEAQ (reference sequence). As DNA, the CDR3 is TGTGCCAGCAGCTTTGAAAGGTCTGGCTACACCTTC. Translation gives CASSFERSGYTF.

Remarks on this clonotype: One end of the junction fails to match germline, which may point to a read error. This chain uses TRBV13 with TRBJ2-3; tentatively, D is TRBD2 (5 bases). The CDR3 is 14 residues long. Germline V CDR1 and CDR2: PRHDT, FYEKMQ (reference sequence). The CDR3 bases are TGTGCCAGCAGTCAGGAGGTGAACATAGATACGCGGTATTTT. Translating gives CASSQEVNIDTRYF.

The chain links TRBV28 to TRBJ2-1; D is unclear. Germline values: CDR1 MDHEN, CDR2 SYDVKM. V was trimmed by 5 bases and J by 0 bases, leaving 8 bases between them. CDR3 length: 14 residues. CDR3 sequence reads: CASSGPDSYNEQFF. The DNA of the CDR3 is TGTGCCAGCAGTGGTCCGGACTCCTACAATGAGCAGTTCTTC.

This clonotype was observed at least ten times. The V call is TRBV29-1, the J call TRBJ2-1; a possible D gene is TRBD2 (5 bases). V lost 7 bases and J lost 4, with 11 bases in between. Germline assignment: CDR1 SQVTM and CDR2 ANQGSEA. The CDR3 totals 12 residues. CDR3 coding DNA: TGCAGCGGGGGAGATTCATACAATGAGCAGTTCTTC. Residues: CSGGDSYNEQFF.